The 4 T cell receptor beta chains listed next were all sequenced from one sample in a study of blood T cell repertoires in COVID-19. Method: immunoSEQ multiplex PCR; TCRdb's copy keeps in-frame clones and lacks some. In the table there are some 250,000 clones, 60% to 75% of which are singletons. The sample was peripheral blood. These receptors were obtained from a woman older than 75 with acute or convalescent COVID-19.

The table lists this clone with many counts. This chain links TRBV9 with TRBJ2-7, with unresolved D. The CDR3 has 14 amino acids. Trimming left V 2 bases short and J 1 base short, with 10 bases between. The germline V gene encodes CDR1 SGDLS and CDR2 YYNGEE. The CDR3 protein is CASSVGPASYEQYF. CDR3 DNA: TGTGCCAGCAGCGTTGGGCCCGCATCCTACGAGCAGTACTTC.

This clone was counted a few times. V usage is TRBV7-9 and J usage is TRBJ1-2; D unresolved. Germline V gene data show CDR1 as SEHNR and CDR2 as FQNEAQ (reference sequence). The CDR3 sequence is 14 residues long. V was shortened by 4 bases and J by 7 bases, with 16 bases between the two germline ends. CDR3 in DNA: TGTGCCAGCAGCTCCTTACTCGACTTTGGTGGCTACACCTTC. This sequence encodes CASSSLLDFGGYTF. The entire variable domain, with the rest obtained from reference TRBV7-9 and TRBJ1-2, is as follows: DTGVSQNPRHKITKRGQNVTFRCDPISEHNRLYWYRQTLGQGPEFLTYFQNEAQLEKSRLLSDRFSAERPKGSFSTLEIQRTEQGDSAMYLCASSSLLDFGGYTFGSGTRLTVV.

The chain employs TRBV5-1 and TRBJ2-7; D possibly corresponds to TRBD1 (6 bases). The germline V gene encodes CDR1 SGHRS and CDR2 YFSETQ. Trimming removed 1 base at V and 0 bases at J, with 11 bases between. The CDR3 runs 15 residues. In nucleotides, the CDR3 is TGCGCCAGCAGCTTGAACAGGGCTTACTCCTACGAGCAGTACTTC. This encodes CASSLNRAYSYEQYF.

This clone has only one observation. The chain is built from TRBV6-5 and TRBJ1-3, with D uncertain. CDR3 length: 13 amino acids. The V end was cut by 5 bases, the J end by 2 bases, with 7 bases between. Per the germline V gene, CDR1 is MNHEY and CDR2 is SVGAGI. CDR3 in amino acids: CASSQLAGNTIYF. The CDR3 DNA follows: TGTGCCAGCAGTCAACTTGCTGGAAACACCATATATTTT.